This TCR beta chain was profiled in a study of blood T cells in healthy people across ages. V was shortened by 5 bases and J by 6 bases, with 13 bases between the two germline ends. Germline-derived CDR1 and CDR2 are DFQATT and SNEGSKA (reference sequence). The CDR3 totals 13 residues. Total RNA was isolated from each sample in quantities of at least 5 micrograms. Whole-study findings and limits: Measured against age, TCR beta diversity per million T cells decreased in a roughly linear manner. Researchers said unsorted PBMCs prevented a conclusive naive versus antigen-experienced comparison.

In its sample, this clonotype was seen a few times. Its antigen is unidentified. Next came a second PCR, run for about 6 to 12 cycles, which used a sample-barcoded 5' primer along with a J-beta primer mix. MiXCR, applied by TCRdb to the 5' RACE reads, yields one record per CDR3 protein. The sample consists of some 1.5 million distinct CDR3 sequences, about 42% of them appearing once. The chain recombines TRBV20-1 with TRBJ1-4; D is unresolved. Sequencing was performed on blood. This TCR was sampled from a woman aged 18 to 35 in good health. The CDR3 spells CSAPEVSDEKLFF. The CDR3 DNA sequence: TGCAGTGCTCCTGAAGTGAGTGATGAAAAACTGTTTTTT.